The clone carrying this T cell receptor (beta chain) was seen only once. Its cognate antigen is unknown. V dropped 0 bases and J dropped 5 bases, with 17 bases sitting between them. From germline, CDR1 is SGHRS and CDR2 YFSETQ. The CDR3 loop spans 16 amino acids. This entry comes from a study of graft-versus-host responses after intestinal transplantation. Produced via immunoSEQ multiplex PCR; TCRdb's table is partial and in-frame only. The sample has about 120,000 clones; over 85% are singletons. This specimen was unstimulated CD4+ T cells sorted from spleen or lymph node cells, taken before intestinal transplant. The chain joins TRBV5-1 to TRBJ2-5; D possibly corresponds to TRBD2 (6 bases). This receptor was identified in a human donor who received an intestinal transplant. The CDR3 sequence: CASSLARGGAYETQYF. Written as DNA, the CDR3 is TGCGCCAGCAGCTTGGCCCGCGGAGGGGCTTACGAGACCCAGTACTTC.